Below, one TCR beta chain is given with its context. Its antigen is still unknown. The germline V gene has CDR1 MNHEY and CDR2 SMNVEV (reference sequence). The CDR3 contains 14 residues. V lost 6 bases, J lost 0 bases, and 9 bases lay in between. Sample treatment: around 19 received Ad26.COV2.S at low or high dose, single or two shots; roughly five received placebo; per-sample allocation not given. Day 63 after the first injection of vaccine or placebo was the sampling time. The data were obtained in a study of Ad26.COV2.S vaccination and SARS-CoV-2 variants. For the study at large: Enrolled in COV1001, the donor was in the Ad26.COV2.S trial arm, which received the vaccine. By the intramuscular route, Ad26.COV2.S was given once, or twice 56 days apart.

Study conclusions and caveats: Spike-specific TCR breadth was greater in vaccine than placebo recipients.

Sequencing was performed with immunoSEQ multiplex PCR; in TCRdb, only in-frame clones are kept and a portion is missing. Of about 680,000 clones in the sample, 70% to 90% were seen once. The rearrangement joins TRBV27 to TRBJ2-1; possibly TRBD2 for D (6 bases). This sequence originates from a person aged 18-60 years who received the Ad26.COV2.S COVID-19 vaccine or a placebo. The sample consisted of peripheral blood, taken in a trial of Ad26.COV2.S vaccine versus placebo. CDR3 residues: CASRPAGSYNEQFF. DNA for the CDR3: TGTGCCAGCAGACCAGCGGGCTCCTACAATGAGCAGTTCTTC.